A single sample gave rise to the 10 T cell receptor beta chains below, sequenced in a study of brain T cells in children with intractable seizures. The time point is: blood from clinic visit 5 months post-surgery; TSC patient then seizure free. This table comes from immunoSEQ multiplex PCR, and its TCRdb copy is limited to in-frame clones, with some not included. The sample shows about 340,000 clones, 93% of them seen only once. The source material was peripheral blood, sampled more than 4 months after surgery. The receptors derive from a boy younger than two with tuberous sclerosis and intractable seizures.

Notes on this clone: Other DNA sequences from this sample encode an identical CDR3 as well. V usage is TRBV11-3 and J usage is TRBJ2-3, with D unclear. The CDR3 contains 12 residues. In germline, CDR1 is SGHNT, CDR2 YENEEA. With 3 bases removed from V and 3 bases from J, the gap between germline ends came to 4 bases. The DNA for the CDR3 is TGTGCCAGCAGCTTGGGGACAGATACGCAGTATTTT. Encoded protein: CASSLGTDTQYF.

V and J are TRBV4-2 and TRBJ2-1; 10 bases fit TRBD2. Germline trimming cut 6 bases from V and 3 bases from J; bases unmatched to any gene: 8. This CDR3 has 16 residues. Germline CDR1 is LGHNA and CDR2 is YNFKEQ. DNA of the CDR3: TGTGCCAGCAGTCAAATTACTAGCGGGGTCTACAATGAGCAGTTCTTC. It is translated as CASSQITSGVYNEQFF.

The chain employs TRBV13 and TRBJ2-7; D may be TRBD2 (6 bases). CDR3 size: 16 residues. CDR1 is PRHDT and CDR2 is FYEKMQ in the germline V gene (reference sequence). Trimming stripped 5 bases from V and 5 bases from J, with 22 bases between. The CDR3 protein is CASSPDAGFNRHEQYF. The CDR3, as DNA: TGTGCCAGCAGCCCCGACGCGGGGTTCAACCGCCACGAGCAGTACTTC.

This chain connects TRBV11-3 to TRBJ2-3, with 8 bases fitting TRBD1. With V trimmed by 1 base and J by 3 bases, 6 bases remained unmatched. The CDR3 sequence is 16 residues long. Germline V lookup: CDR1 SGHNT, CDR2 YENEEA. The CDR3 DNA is TGTGCCAGCAGCTTAGGCGGGACAGGTTTTACAGATACGCAGTATTTT. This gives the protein CASSLGGTGFTDTQYF.

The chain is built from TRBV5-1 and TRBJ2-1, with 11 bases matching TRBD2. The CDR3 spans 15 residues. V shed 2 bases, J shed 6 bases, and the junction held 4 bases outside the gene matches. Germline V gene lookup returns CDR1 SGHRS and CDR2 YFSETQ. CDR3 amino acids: CASSLLAGVTNEQFF. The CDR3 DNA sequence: TGCGCCAGCAGCTTACTAGCGGGAGTTACCAATGAGCAGTTCTTC.

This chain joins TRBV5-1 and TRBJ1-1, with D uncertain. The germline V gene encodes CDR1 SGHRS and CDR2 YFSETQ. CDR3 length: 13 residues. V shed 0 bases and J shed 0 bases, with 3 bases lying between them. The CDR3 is CASSLEMNTEAFF. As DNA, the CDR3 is TGCGCCAGCAGCTTGGAAATGAACACTGAAGCTTTCTTT.

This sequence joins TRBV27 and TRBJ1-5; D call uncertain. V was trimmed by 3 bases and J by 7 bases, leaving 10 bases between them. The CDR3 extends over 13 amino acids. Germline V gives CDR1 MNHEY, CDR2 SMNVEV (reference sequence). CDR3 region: CASSLGFGQPQHF. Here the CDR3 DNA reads TGTGCCAGCAGTTTGGGGTTTGGGCAGCCCCAGCATTTT.

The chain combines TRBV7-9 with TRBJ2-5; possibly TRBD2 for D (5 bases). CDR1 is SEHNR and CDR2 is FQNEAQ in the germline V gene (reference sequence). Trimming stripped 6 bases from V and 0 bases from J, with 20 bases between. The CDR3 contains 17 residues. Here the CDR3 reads CASSYGAEAGNQETQYF. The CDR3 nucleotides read TGTGCCAGCAGTTACGGAGCAGAGGCCGGGAACCAAGAGACCCAGTACTTC.

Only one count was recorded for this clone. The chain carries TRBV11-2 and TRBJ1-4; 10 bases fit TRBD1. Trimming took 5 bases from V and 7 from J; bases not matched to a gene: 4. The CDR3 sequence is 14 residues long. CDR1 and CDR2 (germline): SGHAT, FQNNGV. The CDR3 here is CASSRQGALEKLFF. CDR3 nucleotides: TGTGCCAGCAGCCGACAGGGGGCGCTTGAAAAACTGTTTTTT.

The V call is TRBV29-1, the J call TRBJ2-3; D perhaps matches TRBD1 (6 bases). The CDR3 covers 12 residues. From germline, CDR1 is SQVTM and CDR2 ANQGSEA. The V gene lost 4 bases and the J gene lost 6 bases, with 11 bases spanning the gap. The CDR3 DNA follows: TGCAGCGTTGCCACAGGGAGTGATACGCAGTATTTT. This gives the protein CSVATGSDTQYF.